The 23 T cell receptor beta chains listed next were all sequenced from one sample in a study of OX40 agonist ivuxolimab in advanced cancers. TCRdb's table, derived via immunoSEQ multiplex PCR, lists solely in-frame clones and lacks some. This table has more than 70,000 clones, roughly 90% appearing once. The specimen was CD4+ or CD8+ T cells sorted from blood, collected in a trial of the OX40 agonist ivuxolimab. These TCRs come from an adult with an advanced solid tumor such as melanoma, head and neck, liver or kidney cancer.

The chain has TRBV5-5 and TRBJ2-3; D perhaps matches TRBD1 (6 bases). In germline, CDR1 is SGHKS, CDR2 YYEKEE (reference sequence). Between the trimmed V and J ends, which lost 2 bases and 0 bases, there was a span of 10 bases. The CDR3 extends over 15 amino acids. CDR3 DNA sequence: TGTGCCAGCAGCTTCGGACAGCGTAGCACAGATACGCAGTATTTT. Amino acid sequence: CASSFGQRSTDTQYF.

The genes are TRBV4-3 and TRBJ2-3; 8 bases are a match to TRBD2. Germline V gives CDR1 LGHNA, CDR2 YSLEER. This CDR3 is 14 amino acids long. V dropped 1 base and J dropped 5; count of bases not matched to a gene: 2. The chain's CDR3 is CASSQVAGRDTQYF. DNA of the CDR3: TGCGCCAGCAGCCAAGTAGCGGGGCGAGATACGCAGTATTTT.

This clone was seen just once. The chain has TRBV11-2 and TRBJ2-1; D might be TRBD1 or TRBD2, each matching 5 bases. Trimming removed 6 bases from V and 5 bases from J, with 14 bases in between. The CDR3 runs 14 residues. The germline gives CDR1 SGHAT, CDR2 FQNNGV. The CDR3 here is CASRGVWGNNEQFF. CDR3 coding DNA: TGTGCCAGCAGAGGGGTCTGGGGGAACAATGAGCAGTTCTTC.

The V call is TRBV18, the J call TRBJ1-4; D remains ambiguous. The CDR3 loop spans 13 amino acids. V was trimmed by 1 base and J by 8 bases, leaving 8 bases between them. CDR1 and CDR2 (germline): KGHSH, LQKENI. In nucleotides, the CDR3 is TGTGCCAGCTCACCACTAGAGAGGGAAAAACTGTTTTTT. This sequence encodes CASSPLEREKLFF.

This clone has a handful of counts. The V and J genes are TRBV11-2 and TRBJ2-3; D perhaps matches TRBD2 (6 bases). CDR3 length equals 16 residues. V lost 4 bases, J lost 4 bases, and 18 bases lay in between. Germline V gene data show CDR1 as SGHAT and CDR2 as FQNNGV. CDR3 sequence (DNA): TGTGCCAGCAGCTCCCTTCGGGGGAGGAAGTCAGATACGCAGTATTTT. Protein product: CASSSLRGRKSDTQYF. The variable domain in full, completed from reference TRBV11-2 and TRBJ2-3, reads EAGVAQSPRYKIIEKRQSVAFWCNPISGHATLYWYQQILGQGPKLLIQFQNNGVVDDSQLPKDRFSAERLKGVDSTLKIQPAKLEDSAVYLCASSSLRGRKSDTQYFGPGTRLTVL.

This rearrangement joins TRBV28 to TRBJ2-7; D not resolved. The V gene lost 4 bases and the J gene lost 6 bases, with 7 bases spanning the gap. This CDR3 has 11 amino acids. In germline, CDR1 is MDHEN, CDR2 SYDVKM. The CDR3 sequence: CASSSSREQYF. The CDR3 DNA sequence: TGTGCCAGCAGTTCTTCCCGCGAGCAGTACTTC.

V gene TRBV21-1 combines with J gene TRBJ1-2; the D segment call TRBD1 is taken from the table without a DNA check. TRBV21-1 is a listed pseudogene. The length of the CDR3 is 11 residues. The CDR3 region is CASRDTYGYTF. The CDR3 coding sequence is TGTGCCAGCCGGGACACCTATGGCTACACCTTC.

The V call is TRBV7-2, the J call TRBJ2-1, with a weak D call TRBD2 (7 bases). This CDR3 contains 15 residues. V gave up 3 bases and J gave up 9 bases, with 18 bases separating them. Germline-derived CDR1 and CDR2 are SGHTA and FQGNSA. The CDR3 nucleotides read TGTGCCAGCAGCTTCAGGACTAGTCAACAGGGTGAGCAGTTCTTC. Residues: CASSFRTSQQGEQFF.

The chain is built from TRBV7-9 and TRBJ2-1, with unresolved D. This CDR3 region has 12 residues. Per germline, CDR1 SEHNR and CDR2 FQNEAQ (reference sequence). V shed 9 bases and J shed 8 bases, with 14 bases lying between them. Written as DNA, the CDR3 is TGTGCCAGTCCCCATGGAGACCATGAGCAGTTCTTC. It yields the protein CASPHGDHEQFF.

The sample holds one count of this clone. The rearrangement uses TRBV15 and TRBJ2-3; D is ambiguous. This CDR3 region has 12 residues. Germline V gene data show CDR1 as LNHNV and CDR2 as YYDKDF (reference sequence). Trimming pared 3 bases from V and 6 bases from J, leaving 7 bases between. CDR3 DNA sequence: TGTGCCACCAGCAGGTCTAGGGATACGCAGTATTTT. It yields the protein CATSRSRDTQYF. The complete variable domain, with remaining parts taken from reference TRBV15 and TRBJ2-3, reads DAMVIQNPRYQVTQFGKPVTLSCSQTLNHNVMYWYQQKSSQAPKLLFHYYDKDFNNEADTPDNFQSRRPNTSFCFLDIRSPGLGDTAMYLCATSRSRDTQYFGPGTRLTVL.

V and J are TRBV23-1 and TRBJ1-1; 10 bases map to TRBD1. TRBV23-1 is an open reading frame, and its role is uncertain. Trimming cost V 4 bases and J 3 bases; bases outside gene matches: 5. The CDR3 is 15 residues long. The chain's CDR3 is CASSRRDRGYTEAFF. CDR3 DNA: TGCGCCAGCAGTCGGCGGGACAGGGGATACACTGAAGCTTTCTTT.

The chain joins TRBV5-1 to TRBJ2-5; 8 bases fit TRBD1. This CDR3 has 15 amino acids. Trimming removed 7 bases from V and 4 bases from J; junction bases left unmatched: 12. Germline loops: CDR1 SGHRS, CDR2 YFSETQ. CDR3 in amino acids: CASGRQGINGETQYF. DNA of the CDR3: TGCGCCAGCGGAAGACAGGGGATAAATGGAGAGACCCAGTACTTC. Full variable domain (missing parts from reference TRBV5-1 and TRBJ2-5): KAGVTQTPRYLIKTRGQQVTLSCSPISGHRSVSWYQQTPGQGLQFLFEYFSETQRNKGNFPGRFSGRQFSNSRSEMNVSTLELGDSALYLCASGRQGINGETQYFGPGTRLLVL.

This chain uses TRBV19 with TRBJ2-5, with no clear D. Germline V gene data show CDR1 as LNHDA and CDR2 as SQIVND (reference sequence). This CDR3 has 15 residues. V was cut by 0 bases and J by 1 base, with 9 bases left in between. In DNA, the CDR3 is TGTGCCAGTAGTATAGATCGACAAGTCCAAGAGACCCAGTACTTC. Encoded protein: CASSIDRQVQETQYF.

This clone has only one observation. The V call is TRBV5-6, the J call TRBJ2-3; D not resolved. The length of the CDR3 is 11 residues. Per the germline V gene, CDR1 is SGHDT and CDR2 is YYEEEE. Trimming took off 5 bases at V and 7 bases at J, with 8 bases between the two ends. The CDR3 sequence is CASSIANTQYF. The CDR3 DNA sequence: TGTGCCAGCAGTATAGCAAATACGCAGTATTTT.

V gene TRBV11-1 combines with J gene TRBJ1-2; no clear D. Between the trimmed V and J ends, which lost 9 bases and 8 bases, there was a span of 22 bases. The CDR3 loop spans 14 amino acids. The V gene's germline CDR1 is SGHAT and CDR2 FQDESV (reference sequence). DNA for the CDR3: TGTGCCAGTCCGTCTGTAGAGGAGCTTTGGGGCTACACCTTC. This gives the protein CASPSVEELWGYTF.

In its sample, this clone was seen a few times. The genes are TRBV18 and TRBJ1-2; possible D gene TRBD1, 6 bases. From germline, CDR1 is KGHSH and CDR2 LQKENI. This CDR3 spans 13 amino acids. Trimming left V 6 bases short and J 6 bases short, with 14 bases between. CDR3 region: CASSADRNHGYTF. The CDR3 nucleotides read TGTGCCAGCTCCGCGGACAGAAACCATGGCTACACCTTC.

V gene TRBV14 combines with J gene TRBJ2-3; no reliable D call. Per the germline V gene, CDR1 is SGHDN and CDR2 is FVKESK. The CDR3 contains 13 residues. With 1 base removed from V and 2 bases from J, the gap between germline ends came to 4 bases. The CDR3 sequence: CASSQGTTDTQYF. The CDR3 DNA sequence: TGTGCCAGCAGCCAAGGCACCACAGATACGCAGTATTTT. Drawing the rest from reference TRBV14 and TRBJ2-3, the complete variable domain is EAGVTQFPSHSVIEKGQTVTLRCDPISGHDNLYWYRRVMGKEIKFLLHFVKESKQDESGMPNNRFLAERTGGTYSTLKVQPAELEDSGVYFCASSQGTTDTQYFGPGTRLTVL.

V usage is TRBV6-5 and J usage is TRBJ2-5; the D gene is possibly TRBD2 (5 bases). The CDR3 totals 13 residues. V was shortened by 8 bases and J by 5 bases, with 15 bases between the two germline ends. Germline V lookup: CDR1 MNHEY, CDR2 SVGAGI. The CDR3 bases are TGTGCCAGCGGCACTAGGGTGGGGGAGACCCAGTACTTC. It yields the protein CASGTRVGETQYF.

The CDR3 loop is CASSWGSGSYEQYF. CDR3 in DNA: TGCGCCAGCAGCTGGGGTAGCGGATCCTACGAGCAGTACTTC. The chain employs TRBV5-1 and TRBJ2-7, with a possible D match to TRBD2 (6 bases). CDR3 length equals 14 residues. V was cut by 3 bases and J by 1 base, with 11 bases left in between. Germline V gene sequence: CDR1 SGHRS, CDR2 YFSETQ.

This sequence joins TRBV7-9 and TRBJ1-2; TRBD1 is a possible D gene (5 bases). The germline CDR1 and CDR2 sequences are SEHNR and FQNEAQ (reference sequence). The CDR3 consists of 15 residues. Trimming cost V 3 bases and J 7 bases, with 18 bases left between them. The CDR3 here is CASSFGDAATGGYTF. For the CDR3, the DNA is TGTGCCAGCAGCTTCGGGGACGCCGCAACTGGTGGCTACACCTTC.

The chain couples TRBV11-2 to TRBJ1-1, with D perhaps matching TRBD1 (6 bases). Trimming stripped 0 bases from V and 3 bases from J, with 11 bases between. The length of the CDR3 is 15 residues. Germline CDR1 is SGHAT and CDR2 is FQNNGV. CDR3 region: CASSLDTGGYTEAFF. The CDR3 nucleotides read TGTGCCAGCAGCTTAGATACGGGGGGCTACACTGAAGCTTTCTTT.

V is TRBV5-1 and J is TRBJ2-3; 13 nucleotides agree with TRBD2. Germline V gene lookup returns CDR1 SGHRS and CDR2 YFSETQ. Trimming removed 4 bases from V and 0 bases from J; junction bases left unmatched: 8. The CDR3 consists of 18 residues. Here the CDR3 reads CASSKLAGGTASTDTQYF. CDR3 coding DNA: TGCGCCAGCAGCAAACTAGCGGGAGGGACTGCTAGCACAGATACGCAGTATTTT.

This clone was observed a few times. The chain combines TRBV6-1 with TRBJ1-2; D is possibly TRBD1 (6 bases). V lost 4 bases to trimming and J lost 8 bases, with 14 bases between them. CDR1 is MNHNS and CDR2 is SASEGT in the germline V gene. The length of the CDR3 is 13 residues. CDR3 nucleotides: TGTGCCAGCAGTGCCAATTACAGGGTCGGCTACACCTTC. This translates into CASSANYRVGYTF.